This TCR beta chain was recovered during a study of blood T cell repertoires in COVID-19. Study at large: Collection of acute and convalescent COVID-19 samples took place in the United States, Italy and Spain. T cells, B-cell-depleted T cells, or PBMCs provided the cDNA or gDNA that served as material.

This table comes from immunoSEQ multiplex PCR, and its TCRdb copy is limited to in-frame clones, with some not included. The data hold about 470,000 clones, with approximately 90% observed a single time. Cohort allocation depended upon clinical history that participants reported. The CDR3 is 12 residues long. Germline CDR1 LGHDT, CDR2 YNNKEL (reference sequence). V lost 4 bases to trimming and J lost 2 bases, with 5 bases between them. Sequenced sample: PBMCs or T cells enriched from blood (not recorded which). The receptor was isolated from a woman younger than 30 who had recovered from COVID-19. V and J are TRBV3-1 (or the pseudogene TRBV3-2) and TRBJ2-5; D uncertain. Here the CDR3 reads CASSRRQETQYF. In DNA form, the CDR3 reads TGTGCCAGCAGCCGCCGGCAAGAGACCCAGTACTTC.